This T cell receptor (beta chain) was sequenced during a study of CD8+CD57+ T cells in acquired aplastic anemia. Study results and caveats: Patients and controls shared 25 to 30 CD8+ CDR3 sequences, which appeared highly expressed in patients and within their immunodominant clones.

This clonotype was observed many times. Its target is not known. The CDR3 contains 13 residues. Trimming took off 2 bases at V and 2 bases at J, with 6 bases between the two ends. Germline assignment: CDR1 DFQATT and CDR2 SNEGSKA (reference sequence). For CDR3 and TCR beta VDJ profiling, genomic DNA was the template used. TCRdb reprocessed the reads via MiXCR and lists one record per CDR3 protein. The repertoire holds 260,000 or so distinct CDR3 sequences, with around 46% as singletons. Patients sequenced had flow cytometry evidence of CD8+CD57+ cell expansion. This sequence originates from a human donor with aplastic anemia. Sequencing was done on a sample of sorted CD4+, CD8+, or CD8+CD57+ T cells (not recorded which) from PBMCs. The chain is built from TRBV20-1 and TRBJ2-2; no reliable D call. The CDR3 region is CSARRVNTGELFF. The CDR3 DNA sequence: TGCAGTGCTAGAAGGGTTAACACCGGGGAGCTGTTTTTT.